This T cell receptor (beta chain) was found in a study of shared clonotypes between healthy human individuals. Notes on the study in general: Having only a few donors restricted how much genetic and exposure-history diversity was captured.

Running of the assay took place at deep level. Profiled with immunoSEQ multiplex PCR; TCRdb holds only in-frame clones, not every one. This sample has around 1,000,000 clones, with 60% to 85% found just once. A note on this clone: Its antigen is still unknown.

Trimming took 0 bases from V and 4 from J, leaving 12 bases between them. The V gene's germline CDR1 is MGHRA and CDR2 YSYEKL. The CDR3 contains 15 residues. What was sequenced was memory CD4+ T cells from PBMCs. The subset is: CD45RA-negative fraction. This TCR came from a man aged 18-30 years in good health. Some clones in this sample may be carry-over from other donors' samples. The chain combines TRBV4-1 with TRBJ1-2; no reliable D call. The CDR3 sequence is CASSQDGSPSYGYTF. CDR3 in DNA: TGCGCCAGCAGCCAAGATGGGTCACCCTCCTATGGCTACACCTTC.